The clone carrying this T cell receptor (beta chain) was found many times. The antigen is not known. The data derive from a study of T cells in Graves' hyperthyroidism and ophthalmopathy. Whole-study results and caveats: A 13 V-J model separated ophthalmopathy from stable hyperthyroidism.

Amplified TCR beta CDR3 regions derived from RNA transcripts. The TCR CDR3 first-round RT-PCR relied on the HTBI primer set. Via MiXCR, TCRdb re-called the multiplex PCR reads, giving one row per CDR3 protein. The repertoire consists of around 760,000 distinct CDR3 sequences, with approximately 40% occurring once and the leading ten covering more than 25%. The clonotype comes from a woman in her forties with Graves' hyperthyroidism. Sequencing was performed on blood.

The DNA for the CDR3 is TGTGCCAGTAGTATAGGGACAGGGGGAACCTATGGCTACACCTTC. This translates into CASSIGTGGTYGYTF. The rearrangement links TRBV19 to TRBJ1-2; 10 nucleotides line up with TRBD1. CDR3 length: 15 residues. The V segment lost 1 base and the J segment 4 bases; nucleotides outside the gene matches: 3. The germline V gene has CDR1 LNHDA and CDR2 SQIVND (reference sequence).